This T cell receptor (beta chain) appears in the sequencing data of a study of shared T cell receptors in the human thymus (dated by TCRdb to about 2021). Background for the entire study: The study investigated the way shared, self-reactive T-cell receptor alpha chains are produced in the human thymus.

As concerns this clone: Its antigen has not been determined. Within one base of it there is no much larger clone, and no base qualities were kept.

The library came from the immunoSEQ multiplex PCR assay. The clones in this table, taken by TCRdb from immuneACCESS, are in-frame only. Not every clone is retained; where verified, under half of the shortfall comes from an unresolved V gene, and the cause of the rest is unknown. The sample includes some 700,000 clones, with approximately 85% observed a single time. The top ten clones comprise roughly 0.01% of the sample. The germline V gene provides CDR1 SGDLS and CDR2 YYNGEE. The junction shows trimming of 3 bases on V and 6 bases on J, and the gene matches do not reach 6 bases of it. Its CDR3 holds 14 amino acids, cysteine through phenylalanine. Of the read, only the CDR3 DNA is kept; its 42 bases are in frame from base 1. These data also featured in a second study, about human thymus T cells. The second paper states: Immunologically healthy infants undergoing open corrective cardiac surgery for congenital heart defects in Finland were used as donors. The thymus tissue came from surgical resects taken out during corrective cardiac surgery. V and J gene segment usage appeared biased in both thymic and peripheral blood repertoires. According to the related research, thymic TCR repertoires were highly overlapping among unrelated individuals. The study characterized TCR alpha and beta repertoires from roughly eight infant thymus samples and a few related peripheral blood samples. Donor ages ranging from about 6 to 244 days were recorded, and several male and a couple of female infants were included in the cohort. Thymocytes were freed from the tissue by mechanical means and kept at -70 degrees C as pellets of roughly 9-33 million cells. Genomic DNA was extracted from frozen cell pellets with a QIAsymphony instrument. TCRB and TCRAD loci were amplified from a standardized quantity of quality-controlled genomic DNA using the immunoSEQ multiplex PCR assay. The amplicons spanned the V(D)J region and were long enough to cover the CDR3 and allow V and J genes to be identified. Amplicon sequencing was performed on an Illumina platform through the commercial immunoSEQ service. Primer bias and sequencing errors were corrected as previously described, and TCRAD and TCRB were defined on the basis of the IMGT database. The repertoires were analysed using immunoSEQ Analyzer 3.0 and VDJTools for basic statistics, V/J segment usage, diversity estimates, rarefaction and pairwise overlap. Diversity was estimated with Chao1, ChaoE, Efron-Thisted, Shannon and inverse Simpson indices, and also on datasets down-sampled to the smallest sample. For repertoire overlap, CDR3 nucleotide sequence, V gene and J gene had to match strictly, and clustering was done by Jaccard-based multidimensional scaling. Thymus samples yielded on average about 810,000 unique TCRB clonotypes, compared with around 91,000 from blood samples.

Specimen: thymocytes. The clonotype originates from a girl under three years old with a congenital heart defect. Donor details come from another sample of the same person, matched by shared clones. The sequence is built from TRBV9 and TRBJ2-3; 8 bases in the middle match TRBD1. The DNA sequence follows: TGTGCCAGCAGCGCGGGACAGGCCGGGGATACGCAGTATTTT. Its translation is CASSAGQAGDTQYF.